This is a list of T cell receptor beta chains from one sample in a study of post-analysis software for immune sequencing data. Each CDR3 protein gets one entry after TCRdb re-called the PCR reads with MiXCR. The sample has roughly 800,000 distinct CDR3 sequences; roughly 27% are singletons. Material for sequencing was blood. The source of these receptors is a girl aged 5-17 years with multiple sclerosis. Each CDR3 is given with its conserved first and last residue. A D gene is named only where the DNA matches it firmly. Rows may omit the clone size; those that give it use once, few, many or a size class.

>TRBV7-8|TRBJ1-4|NA|TRBD1
TGTGCCAGCAGCCCGGACAGGGGGCTCTTTAATGAAAAACTGTTTTTT
CASSPDRGLFNEKLFF
>TRBV29-1|TRBJ2-5|NA|NA
TGCAGCGTGGAGGGAACAGTGAGGGCGATTCGGGAGACCCAGTACTTC
CSVEGTVRAIRETQYF
>TRBV3-1|TRBJ2-5|few|TRBD1
TGTGCCAGCAGCCAGACGTCCGGGACAGGACCACAAGAGACCCAGTACTTC
CASSQTSGTGPQETQYF
>TRBV4-3|TRBJ2-1|many|NA
TGCGCCAGCAGCCACGCCCGGGGGAGCGGAGCTTACAATGAGCAGTTCTTC
CASSHARGSGAYNEQFF
>TRBV24-1|TRBJ2-7|NA|NA
TGTGCCACCAGTGACTCCTCGAGAGTCCACGAGCAGTACTTC
CATSDSSRVHEQYF
>TRBV20-1|TRBJ1-5|NA|NA
TGCAGTGCTAGAACCGTCCTCAATAGCAATCAGCCCCAGCATTTT
CSARTVLNSNQPQHF
>TRBV7-7|TRBJ2-5|many|NA
TGTGCCAGCAGCCTGCCAGGGGCCCAAGAGACCCAGTACTTC
CASSLPGAQETQYF
>TRBV29-1|TRBJ1-1|NA|TRBD1
TGCAGCGTCCTTCCGGGACAGGGAACCGAAGCTTTCTTT
CSVLPGQGTEAFF
>TRBV28|TRBJ2-1|many|NA
TGTGCCAGCAGTCCCGACCAGCGGGCCCTGGGTGAGCAGTTCTTC
CASSPDQRALGEQFF
>TRBV7-2|TRBJ1-2|NA|NA
TGTGCCAGCAGCTCGGACCCCACCACTATTTATGGCTACACCTTC
CASSSDPTTIYGYTF
>TRBV28|TRBJ2-3|NA|NA
TGTGCCAGCACAGGGAGACTCACAGATACGCAGTATTTT
CASTGRLTDTQYF
>TRBV4-1|TRBJ2-3|many|NA
TGCGCCAGCAGCCAAGGAGGGAACCCTTTCCCCACAGATACGCAGTATTTT
CASSQGGNPFPTDTQYF
>TRBV7-7|TRBJ2-7|few|TRBD1
TGTGCTAGCAGCGTGGGACAGGGGGTCTCCTACGAGCAGTACTTC
CASSVGQGVSYEQYF
>TRBV20-1|TRBJ2-3|NA|TRBD2
TGCAGTGCTAGAGCTGTTAGAGCGGGGGACACAGATACGCAGTATTTT
CSARAVRAGDTDTQYF
>TRBV6-1|TRBJ1-2|once|NA
TGTGCCAGCATCAAAACCCTAACTGGACTATTATCGAACTATGGCTACATCTTC
CASIKTLTGLLSNYGYIF
>TRBV20-1|TRBJ2-5|few|TRBD2
TGCAGTGCAGAAGCGGGGGCTCAGGAGACCCAGTACTTC
CSAEAGAQETQYF